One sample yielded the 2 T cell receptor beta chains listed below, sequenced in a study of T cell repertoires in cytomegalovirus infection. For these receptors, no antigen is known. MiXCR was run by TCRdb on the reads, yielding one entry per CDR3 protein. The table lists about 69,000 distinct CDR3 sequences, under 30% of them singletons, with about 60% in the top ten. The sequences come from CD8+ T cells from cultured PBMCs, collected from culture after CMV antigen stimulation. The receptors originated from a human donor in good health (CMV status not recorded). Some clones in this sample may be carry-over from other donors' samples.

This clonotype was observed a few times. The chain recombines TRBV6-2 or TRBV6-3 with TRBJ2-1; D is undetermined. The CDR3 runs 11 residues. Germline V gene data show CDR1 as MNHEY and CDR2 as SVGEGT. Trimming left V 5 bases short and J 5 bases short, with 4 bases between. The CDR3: CASSRDNEQFF. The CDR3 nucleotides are TGTGCCAGCAGTCGGGACAATGAGCAGTTCTTC.

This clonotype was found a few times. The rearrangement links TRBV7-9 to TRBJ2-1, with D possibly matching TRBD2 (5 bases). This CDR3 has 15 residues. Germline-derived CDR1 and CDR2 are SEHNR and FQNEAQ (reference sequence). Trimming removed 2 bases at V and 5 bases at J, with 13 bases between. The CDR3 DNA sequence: TGTGCCAGCAGCTTACCCGAGGCGGGTGACAATGAGCAGTTCTTC. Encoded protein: CASSLPEAGDNEQFF.